These 8 T cell receptor beta chains came from one sample sequenced in a study of chemoradiotherapy in HPV16-positive cancers. Measured with immunoSEQ multiplex PCR; TCRdb has only the in-frame clones, and not every one. Counted here are about 53,000 clones, over 85% occurring once; the ten biggest clones make up about 3.5%. Sequences were derived from blood, sampled from a patient who underwent chemoradiotherapy. The receptors shown here come from a human donor with HPV-associated anogenital cancer.

The chain uses TRBV5-1 and TRBJ1-2; 9 bases agree with TRBD1. The CDR3 length is 13 residues. The ends lost 4 bases at V and 6 bases at J; junction bases unmatched: 4. Germline-derived CDR1 and CDR2 are SGHRS and YFSETQ. CDR3 in DNA: TGCGCCAGCAGCCCCACAGGGGGCGATGGCTACACCTTC. Its protein product is CASSPTGGDGYTF.

The rearrangement joins TRBV7-3 to TRBJ2-2; 7 bases match TRBD1. Germline V lookup: CDR1 SGHTA, CDR2 FQGTGA. With 3 bases clipped from V and 6 bases from J, the junction kept 7 bases outside the gene matches. The CDR3 covers 15 residues. CDR3 amino acids: CASSFGDRAAGELFF. The CDR3 DNA reads as TGTGCCAGCAGCTTTGGGGACAGAGCCGCCGGGGAGCTGTTTTTT.

V usage is TRBV7-2 and J usage is TRBJ2-7; 7 bases map to TRBD1. This CDR3 has 13 amino acids. J gave up 3 bases and V 2 bases, and 1 base lay outside the gene matches. Per the germline V gene, CDR1 is SGHTA and CDR2 is FQGNSA. This CDR3 reads CASSLPGGYEQYF. The CDR3 nucleotides read TGTGCCAGCAGCTTACCAGGGGGCTACGAGCAGTACTTC. The complete variable domain, with remaining parts taken from reference TRBV7-2 and TRBJ2-7, reads GAGVSQSPSNKVTEKGKDVELRCDPISGHTALYWYRQSLGQGLEFLIYFQGNSAPDKSGLPSDRFSAERTGGSVSTLTIQRTQQEDSAVYLCASSLPGGYEQYFGPGTRLTVT.

The chain joins TRBV7-3 to TRBJ2-5; 12 bases are a match to TRBD2. Trimming took 4 bases from V and 5 from J; bases not matched to a gene: 8. The CDR3 covers 16 residues. The germline V gene encodes CDR1 SGHTA and CDR2 FQGTGA. CDR3 nucleotide sequence: TGTGCCAGCAGCTCGTTGACTAGCGGGAGTTCGGAGACCCAGTACTTC. Amino acids: CASSSLTSGSSETQYF.

The chain joins TRBV4-3 to TRBJ1-6; no firm D call. CDR3 length: 17 residues. Looked up from germline, CDR1 is LGHNA and CDR2 is YSLEER. V was trimmed by 4 bases and J by 10 bases, leaving 23 bases between them. The CDR3 DNA is TGCGCCAGCAGCCTTCGTATAGTAGCCCCCGAGGGCTCACCCCTCCACTTT. This codes for CASSLRIVAPEGSPLHF.

The chain joins TRBV6-5 to TRBJ2-7; D perhaps matches TRBD2 (6 bases). The CDR3 runs to 13 residues. V lost 8 bases and J 2 bases, leaving 13 bases between the germline ends. The germline V gene encodes CDR1 MNHEY and CDR2 SVGAGI. The CDR3 protein is CASASAPAYEQYF. In DNA form, the CDR3 reads TGTGCCAGCGCTAGCGCTCCCGCCTACGAGCAGTACTTC.

This chain uses TRBV12-2 with TRBJ2-1; the D call TRBD1 from the table was never checked on the DNA. TRBV12-2 is designated a pseudogene. The CDR3 spans 18 residues. CDR3 sequence: CASRPINQKALAPGEQFF. The DNA of the CDR3 is TGTGCAAGTCGCCCAATTAATCAAAAAGCCCTGGCCCCAGGTGAGCAGTTCTTC.

This clone was detected once. CDR3 DNA sequence: TGTGCCAGCAGCTCCGAGATAGGACAGGCAAGCTCTGGAAACACCATATATTTT. This sequence encodes CASSSEIGQASSGNTIYF. This chain connects TRBV5-6 to TRBJ1-3; 7 bases agree with TRBD1. The germline V gene encodes CDR1 SGHDT and CDR2 YYEEEE. Trimming at V came to 3 bases and at J to 0 bases, leaving 12 bases not matched to a gene. This CDR3 has 18 amino acids.